The 9 T cell receptor beta chains reported below all come from one sample, sequenced in a study of T cell changes during pregnancy in multiple sclerosis. Measured with immunoSEQ multiplex PCR; TCRdb has only the in-frame clones, and not every one. The repertoire consists of roughly 88,000 clones, with roughly 90% occurring once and the leading ten covering 1.5%. Sequenced material: peripheral blood, taken in the first trimester of pregnancy. These receptors all come from a female donor with multiple sclerosis, enrolled in a pregnancy study.

The V call is TRBV6-5, the J call TRBJ1-2, with a possible D match to TRBD1 (5 bases). The V gene lost 5 bases and the J gene lost 4 bases, with 14 bases spanning the gap. In germline, CDR1 is MNHEY, CDR2 SVGAGI. There are 14 residues in the CDR3. The CDR3 nucleotides are TGTGCCAGCAGTGTGGCTAGGGACTTCTATGGCTACACCTTC. This translates into CASSVARDFYGYTF.

The chain carries TRBV6-6 and TRBJ2-7; 9 nucleotides align to TRBD1. Germline CDR1 and CDR2: MNHNY and SVGAGI (reference sequence). After removal of 10 bases from V and 2 bases from J, the junction contained 3 bases not matched to a gene. This CDR3 has 12 residues. CDR3 nucleotides: TGTGCCACCGGACAGGGGACCTACGAGCAGTACTTC. This sequence encodes CATGQGTYEQYF.

The CDR3, as DNA: TGCGCCAGCAGAGAAGGACACAGCACAGATACGCAGTATTTT. This encodes CASREGHSTDTQYF. The chain links TRBV5-1 to TRBJ2-3, with a weak D call TRBD1 (5 bases). Germline V gene lookup returns CDR1 SGHRS and CDR2 YFSETQ. This CDR3 region has 14 residues. V was shortened by 5 bases and J by 0 bases, with 10 bases between the two germline ends.

The table lists this clone with a count of one. This chain joins TRBV27 and TRBJ2-1; D may be TRBD2 (6 bases). Germline values: CDR1 MNHEY, CDR2 SMNVEV (reference sequence). Trimming shortened V by 2 bases and J by 3 bases, and 14 bases separated the two germline ends. This CDR3 contains 16 residues. The DNA for the CDR3 is TGTGCCAGCAGTTTAGGAGGCGGGAACCTCTACAATGAGCAGTTCTTC. This encodes CASSLGGGNLYNEQFF.

This clone was observed a single time. The chain links TRBV2 to TRBJ2-3; D possibly corresponds to TRBD2 (5 bases). This CDR3 region has 15 residues. The germline V and J ends were trimmed by 7 bases and 3 bases, with 17 bases remaining between them. The V gene's germline CDR1 is SNHLY and CDR2 FYNNEI. CDR3 region: CASNPEAWLTDTQYF. CDR3 sequence (DNA): TGTGCCAGCAATCCGGAGGCCTGGTTGACAGATACGCAGTATTTT.

This chain links TRBV5-1 with TRBJ2-5; the D gene is possibly TRBD2 (5 bases). Germline loops: CDR1 SGHRS, CDR2 YFSETQ. Trimming took off 0 bases at V and 2 bases at J, with 8 bases between the two ends. This CDR3 is 14 amino acids long. CDR3 in DNA: TGCGCCAGCAGCTTGGGGGGAGCTCAAGAGACCCAGTACTTC. Its translation is CASSLGGAQETQYF.

This clone has just one count. The chain has TRBV25-1 and TRBJ1-4; D unresolved. In germline, CDR1 is MGHDK, CDR2 SYGVNS. V shed 2 bases and J shed 0 bases, with 7 bases lying between them. The CDR3 covers 15 residues. The CDR3 loop is CASSEGGATNEKLFF. The CDR3 DNA is TGTGCCAGCAGTGAAGGCGGTGCAACTAATGAAAAACTGTTTTTT.

The chain has TRBV18 and TRBJ2-2; 7 nucleotides line up with TRBD2. With V trimmed by 2 bases and J by 4 bases, 4 bases remained unmatched. Germline CDR1 KGHSH, CDR2 LQKENI. The length of the CDR3 is 15 residues. This CDR3 is CASSPDGRTTGELFF. In nucleotides, the CDR3 is TGTGCCAGCTCACCAGACGGGAGGACCACCGGGGAGCTGTTTTTT. Filled out from reference TRBV18 and TRBJ2-2, the complete variable domain reads NAGVMQNPRHLVRRRGQEARLRCSPMKGHSHVYWYRQLPEEGLKFMVYLQKENIIDESGMPKERFSAEFPKEGPSILRIQQVVRGDSAAYFCASSPDGRTTGELFFGEGSRLTVL.

V is TRBV6-5 and J is TRBJ1-3, with 8 bases fitting TRBD1. The length of the CDR3 is 14 residues. The germline V gene has CDR1 MNHEY and CDR2 SVGAGI. The V gene end was trimmed by 6 bases and the J gene end by 4 bases; junction bases not matched to a gene: 5. The CDR3 coding sequence is TGTGCCAGCAGCGACAGGGGACTCGGAAACACCATATATTTT. Translating gives CASSDRGLGNTIYF.